The clone carrying this TCR beta chain showed up many times. The source of the sample is a study of T-cell reconstitution after alpha-beta-depleted transplantation in children. V was shortened by 0 bases and J by 5 bases, with 12 bases between the two germline ends. Germline-derived CDR1 and CDR2 are SGHTA and FQGNSA. There are 15 residues in the CDR3. A library of TCRbeta sequences, prepared with unique molecular identifiers, was generated. TCRdb analysed the PCR reads with MiXCR anew, one entry per CDR3 protein. Of over 150,000 distinct CDR3 sequences in the sample, roughly 15% are singletons; the top ten hold about 12%.

The receptor comes from a human donor who donated a stem cell graft to a child with acute lymphoblastic leukemia. The specimen was PBMCs from the stem cell graft donor, collected from the stem cell graft. The chain is built from TRBV7-2 and TRBJ2-3; tentatively, D is TRBD2 (5 bases). The CDR3 protein is CASSLAGESEDTQYF. CDR3 DNA sequence: TGTGCCAGCAGCTTAGCGGGAGAATCCGAAGATACGCAGTATTTT.